This T cell receptor beta chain was observed in a study of blood T cell repertoires in COVID-19. Study-level information: COVID-19 samples from acute and convalescent phases originated in the United States, Italy and Spain. Nucleic acid was either cDNA or gDNA, and it came from T cells, B-cell-depleted T cells, or PBMCs.

Germline loops: CDR1 PRHDT, CDR2 FYEKMQ (reference sequence). The ends were cut back, 7 bases at V and 6 bases at J, with 12 bases in the middle. CDR3 length: 13 residues. Grouping used clinical history reported by participants in a survey and questionnaire. Methods used by the authors: Estimates of nucleated cell counts were drawn from the amplification of reference gene primers. Generated by immunoSEQ multiplex PCR, the TCRdb table keeps only in-frame clones and is missing some. V, J and clone size were drawn from that table, and D and trimming were deduced from the DNA. Among 300,000 to 350,000 clones, roughly nine tenths were seen once, and the ten largest hold more than 0.8%. This clone was seen once.

The gene calls are TRBV13 and TRBJ2-2; D might be TRBD1 (5 bases). The sequenced sample consisted of PBMCs or T cells enriched from blood (not recorded which). The TCR comes from a woman aged 25 to 45 who had recovered from COVID-19. CDR3 DNA sequence: TGTGCCAGCAAGGGGTCCCACGCCGGGGAGCTGTTTTTT. It specifies CASKGSHAGELFF. The full variable domain, in which reference TRBV13 and TRBJ2-2 provide the parts outside the CDR3, is AAGVIQSPRHLIKEKRETATLKCYPIPRHDTVYWYQQGPGQDPQFLISFYEKMQSDKGSIPDRFSAQQFSDYHSELNMSSLELGDSALYFCASKGSHAGELFFGEGSRLTVL.